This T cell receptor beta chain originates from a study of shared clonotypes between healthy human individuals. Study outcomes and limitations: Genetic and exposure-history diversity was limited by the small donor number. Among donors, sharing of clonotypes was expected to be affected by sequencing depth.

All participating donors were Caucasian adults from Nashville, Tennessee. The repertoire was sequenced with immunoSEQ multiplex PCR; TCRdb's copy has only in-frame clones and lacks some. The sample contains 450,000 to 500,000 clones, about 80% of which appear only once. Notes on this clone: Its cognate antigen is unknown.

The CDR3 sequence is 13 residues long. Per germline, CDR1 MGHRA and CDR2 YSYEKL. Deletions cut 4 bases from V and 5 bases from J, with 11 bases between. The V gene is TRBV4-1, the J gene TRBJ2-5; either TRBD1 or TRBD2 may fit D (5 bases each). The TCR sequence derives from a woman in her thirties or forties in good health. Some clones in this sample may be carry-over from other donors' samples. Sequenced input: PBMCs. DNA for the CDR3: TGCGCCAGCAGCCCGGGACGGTGGGAGACCCAGTACTTC. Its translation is CASSPGRWETQYF.